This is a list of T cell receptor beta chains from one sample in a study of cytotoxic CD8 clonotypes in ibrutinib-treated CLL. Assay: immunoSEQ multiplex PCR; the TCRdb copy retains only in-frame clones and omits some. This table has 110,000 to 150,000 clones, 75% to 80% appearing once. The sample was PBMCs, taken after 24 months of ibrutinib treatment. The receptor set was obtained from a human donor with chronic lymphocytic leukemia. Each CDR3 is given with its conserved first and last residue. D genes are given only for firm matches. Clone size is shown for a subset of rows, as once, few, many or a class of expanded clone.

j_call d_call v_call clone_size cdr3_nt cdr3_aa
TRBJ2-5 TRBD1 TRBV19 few TGTGCCAGTAGTGTGGGACAGGAGACCCAGTACTTC CASSVGQETQYF
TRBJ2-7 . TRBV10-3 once TGTGCCATCAGTGGTGGCAGAGGGGAGCAGTACTTC CAISGGRGEQYF
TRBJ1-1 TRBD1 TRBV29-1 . TGCAGCGTTGGGGGGACAGCGAACACTGAAGCTTTCTTT CSVGGTANTEAFF
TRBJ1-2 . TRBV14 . TGTGCCAGCAGCCAAGATCTCGGGGGCTACACCTTC CASSQDLGGYTF
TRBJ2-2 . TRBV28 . TGTGCCAGCAGTCCCACGACCGGGGCCGGGGAGCTGTTTTTT CASSPTTGAGELFF
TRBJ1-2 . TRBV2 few TGTGCCATCCGGGCCCCGGGCGGCTATGGCTACACCTTC CAIRAPGGYGYTF
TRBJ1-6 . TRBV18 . TGTGCCAGCTCCCCGGGCAGGGATTCACCCCTCCACTTT CASSPGRDSPLHF
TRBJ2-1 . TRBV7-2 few TGTGCCAGCAGCTTAGCGCCTAGCAGCCACAATGAGCAGTTCTTC CASSLAPSSHNEQFF
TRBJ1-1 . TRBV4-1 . TGCGCCAGCAGCCAAGACCAGGCCGGGGGTGAAGCTTTCTTT CASSQDQAGGEAFF
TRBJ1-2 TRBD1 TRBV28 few TGTGCCAGCACCATCCCAGGGGGGGCCTATGGCTACACCTTC CASTIPGGAYGYTF
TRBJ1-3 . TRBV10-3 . TGTGCCACGGCGGGGGGGGCTGAGGAGAACACCATATATTTT CATAGGAEENTIYF
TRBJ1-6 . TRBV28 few TGTGCCAGCAGTCCCCCCGACAGCCTGGGGTCCTATAATTCACCCCTCCACTTT CASSPPDSLGSYNSPLHF
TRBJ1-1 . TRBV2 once TGTGCCAGCAGCCGAATTAGTGGGGATAAAGCTTTCTTT CASSRISGDKAFF
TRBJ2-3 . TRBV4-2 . TGTGCCAGCAGCCCGACGCCTGGGGGGGATACGCAGTATTTT CASSPTPGGDTQYF
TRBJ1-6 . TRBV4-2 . TGTGCCAGCAGCCCTCCAGCAGGGGCGGGGTGGGGAGGTTCACCCCTCCACTTT CASSPPAGAGWGGSPLHF
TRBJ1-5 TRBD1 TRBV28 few TGTGCCAGCACCCACCGGACAGGGGTGGTTCAGCCCCAGCATTTT CASTHRTGVVQPQHF
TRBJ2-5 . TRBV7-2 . TGTGCCAGCAGCTTAAGGGCAGGGCCCACCGGGACCCAGTACTTC CASSLRAGPTGTQYF
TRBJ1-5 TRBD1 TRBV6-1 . TGTGCCAGCAGCTCCTCGACAGGGGGCGATCAGCCCCAGCATTTT CASSSSTGGDQPQHF
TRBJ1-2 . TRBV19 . TGTGCCAGTAGTTTGCAGGGAGGCTATGGCTACACCTTC CASSLQGGYGYTF
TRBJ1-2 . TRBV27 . TGTGCCAGCAGTTTTGGGCGTACTAACTATGGCTACACCTTC CASSFGRTNYGYTF
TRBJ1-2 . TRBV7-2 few TGTGCCAGCAGCCTAACGGATCCGTTGGATGGCTACACCTTC CASSLTDPLDGYTF
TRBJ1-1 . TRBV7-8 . TGTGCCAGCAGCTTAATGGGGGGCACTGAAGCTTTCTTT CASSLMGGTEAFF
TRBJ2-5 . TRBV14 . TGTGCCAGCAGCCAAGACGGGGAGACCCAGTACTTC CASSQDGETQYF
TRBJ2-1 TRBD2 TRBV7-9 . TGTGCCAGCAGCCGACCGGGACTAGCCTCTAATGAGCAGTTCTTC CASSRPGLASNEQFF
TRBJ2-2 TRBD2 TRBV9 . TGTGCCAGCAGCGTAAACCTTTGGCGGGGGAAAGATCCAAACACCGGGGAGCTGTTTTTT CASSVNLWRGKDPNTGELFF
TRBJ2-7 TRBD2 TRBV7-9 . TGTGCCAGCACCCCGGGACTAGCGGGAGGGTGGGGCGAGCAGTACTTC CASTPGLAGGWGEQYF
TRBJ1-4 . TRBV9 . TGTGCCAGCACCCCGGCCGGGACAACTAATGAAAAACTGTTTTTT CASTPAGTTNEKLFF
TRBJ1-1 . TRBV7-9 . TGTGCCAGCAGCTTAGGCCAGATACGACCCATGAACACTGAAGCTTTCTTT CASSLGQIRPMNTEAFF
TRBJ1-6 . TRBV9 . TGTGCCAGCAGCGTTGGGCAGGGATCTTCGTCCCTCCACTTT CASSVGQGSSSLHF
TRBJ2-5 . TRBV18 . TGTGCCAGCTCACAGCAAGAGACCCAGTACTTC CASSQQETQYF
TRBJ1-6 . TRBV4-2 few TGTGCCAGCAGCCAAGATCCGGGGGGCGGTTCACCCCTCCACTTT CASSQDPGGGSPLHF
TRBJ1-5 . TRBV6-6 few TGTGCCAGCAGGGAGGGTTTCAATCAGCCCCAGCATTTT CASREGFNQPQHF
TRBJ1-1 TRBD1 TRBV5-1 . TGCGCCAGCAGCCCCGGACAGGGGGGGGTGAACACTGAAGCTTTCTTT CASSPGQGGVNTEAFF
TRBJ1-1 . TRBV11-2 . TGTGCCAGCAGCTTAGATGTGGTTCTGAACACTGAAGCTTTCTTT CASSLDVVLNTEAFF
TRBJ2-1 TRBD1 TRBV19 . TGTGCCAGTAGAGTCCAGGGGGCTGGGAATGAGCAGTTCTTC CASRVQGAGNEQFF
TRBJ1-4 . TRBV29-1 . TGCAGCGTTCGGGGGCCTAATGAAAAACTGTTTTTT CSVRGPNEKLFF
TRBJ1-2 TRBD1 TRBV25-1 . TGTGCCAGCAGTGAATGGAAGGGACAGGGGAATGGCTACACCTTC CASSEWKGQGNGYTF
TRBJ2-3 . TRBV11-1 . TGTGCCAGCAGCTTTTCCGGGGAGGTATTGGATACGCAGTATTTT CASSFSGEVLDTQYF
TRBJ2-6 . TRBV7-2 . TGTGCCAGCGCCTGGGGGCCCCACTCTGGGGCCAACGTCCTGACTTTC CASAWGPHSGANVLTF
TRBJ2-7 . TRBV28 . TGTGCCAGCAGTCCCCGGGGTCGGTTCCACGAGCAGTACTTC CASSPRGRFHEQYF
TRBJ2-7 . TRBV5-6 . TGTGCCAGCAGCTGGGGGATAGGGGAGTACGAGCAGTACTTC CASSWGIGEYEQYF
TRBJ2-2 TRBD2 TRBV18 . TGTGCCAGCTCGCAAGGACTAGCGGGAGCGGCCGGGGAGCTGTTTTTT CASSQGLAGAAGELFF
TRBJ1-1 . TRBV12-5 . TGTGCTAGTGGTTTCGCCGGGGCCGGGGAAGCTTTCTTT CASGFAGAGEAFF
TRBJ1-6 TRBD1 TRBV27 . TGTGCCAGCAGTGTTACAGGGGGTTCACCCCTCCACTTT CASSVTGGSPLHF
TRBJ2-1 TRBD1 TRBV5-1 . TGCGCCAGCGGGACAGGGGAGGCCCATGAGCAGTTCTTC CASGTGEAHEQFF
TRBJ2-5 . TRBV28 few TGTGCCAGCAGTTTATCGACCGGGGCCCAGTACTTC CASSLSTGAQYF
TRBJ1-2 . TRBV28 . TGTGCCAGCAGTTTGGGGGGAGCTAACTATGGCTACACCTTC CASSLGGANYGYTF
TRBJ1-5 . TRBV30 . TGTGCCTGGAGCGCCGGTGGGGGGTGGAATCAGCCCCAGCATTTT CAWSAGGGWNQPQHF
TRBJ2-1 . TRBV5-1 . TGCGCCAGCAGCTTCGTGGGGGTGACCTACAATGAGCAGTTCTTC CASSFVGVTYNEQFF
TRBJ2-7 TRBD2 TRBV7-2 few TGTGCCAGCCGGCTAGCGGGCCCCTACGAGCAGTACTTC CASRLAGPYEQYF